The 12 T cell receptor beta chains below were found in one sample sequenced in a study of blood T cell repertoires in COVID-19. This table comes from immunoSEQ multiplex PCR, and its TCRdb copy is limited to in-frame clones, with some not included. Of some 300,000 clones in the sample, roughly 91% were seen once. The sequenced sample was PBMCs or T cells enriched from blood (not recorded which). The receptors here all came from a woman in her fifties or sixties in a cohort exposed to, infected with or recovered from COVID-19 (not recorded which).

In its sample, this clone was seen once. This rearrangement joins TRBV30 to TRBJ1-1; 7 bases are shared with TRBD1. Germline trimming cut 3 bases from V and 3 bases from J; bases unmatched to any gene: 4. In germline, CDR1 is GTSNPN, CDR2 SVGIG (reference sequence). The CDR3 runs to 13 residues. CDR3: CAWSDRADTEAFF. The CDR3 DNA reads TGTGCCTGGAGCGACAGGGCCGACACTGAAGCTTTCTTT.

This chain connects TRBV5-1 to TRBJ2-1, with 8 bases fitting TRBD1. J gave up 7 bases and V 4 bases, and 10 bases lay outside the gene matches. The CDR3 extends over 15 amino acids. The germline V gene encodes CDR1 SGHRS and CDR2 YFSETQ. The CDR3 region is CASSRTTGVSNEQFF. The CDR3 coding sequence is TGCGCCAGCAGCCGAACGACAGGGGTGAGTAATGAGCAGTTCTTC.

This clone was observed once. V and J are TRBV6-1 and TRBJ1-5, with no clear D. The V end was cut by 2 bases, the J end by 6 bases, with 5 bases between. CDR3 length equals 12 residues. Per the germline V gene, CDR1 is MNHNS and CDR2 is SASEGT. In nucleotides, the CDR3 is TGTGCCAGCAGTGAATGGAGTCAGCCCCAGCATTTT. Protein product: CASSEWSQPQHF.

The V and J genes are TRBV18 and TRBJ1-5; D remains ambiguous. From germline, CDR1 is KGHSH and CDR2 LQKENI. V was shortened by 2 bases and J by 7 bases, with 15 bases between the two germline ends. This CDR3 has 15 residues. CDR3 loop: CASSPAGTGWQPQHF. The CDR3 region has the DNA TGTGCCAGCTCACCAGCGGGTACGGGGTGGCAGCCCCAGCATTTT.

This chain links TRBV23-1 with TRBJ2-2, with TRBD1 identical over 10 bases. TRBV23-1 belongs to the ORF category, with a function that is uncertain. V trimming: 11 bases; J trimming: 3 bases; junction bases outside the gene matches: 18. This CDR3 region has 18 residues. The CDR3 region has the DNA TGCGCCTGCCTCACTCCTGGGACAGGGGTCGCAGACACCGGGGAGCTGTTTTTT. Translating gives CACLTPGTGVADTGELFF.

V and J are TRBV27 and TRBJ2-3; 9 bases match TRBD1. The V and J ends lost 4 bases and 0 bases, in that order; junction bases with no gene match: 11. The CDR3 contains 18 residues. CDR1 is MNHEY, CDR2 SMNVEV, per germline (reference sequence). CDR3: CASSSGTGTYSSTDTQYF. For the CDR3, the DNA is TGTGCCAGCAGTTCCGGGACAGGGACTTACTCTAGCACAGATACGCAGTATTTT.

J is TRBJ2-3 and V is TRBV3-1 (or the pseudogene TRBV3-2); 14 nucleotides match TRBD2. The germline gives CDR1 LGHDT, CDR2 YNNKEL (reference sequence). V lost 4 bases, J lost 1 base, and 7 bases stayed unmatched. CDR3 length: 18 residues. The CDR3 spells CASSPLRLAGGRTDTQYF. In DNA form, the CDR3 reads TGTGCCAGCAGCCCACTCCGACTAGCGGGAGGGCGCACAGATACGCAGTATTTT.

As concerns this clone: This sample also contains other DNA sequences that code for the same CDR3. This chain connects TRBV5-1 to TRBJ1-4; D is perhaps TRBD1 (5 bases). V lost 4 bases and J 3 bases, leaving 10 bases between the germline ends. Germline V lookup: CDR1 SGHRS, CDR2 YFSETQ. This CDR3 contains 14 residues. The CDR3 DNA reads as TGCGCCAGCAGCCCTCAGGGCGCTAATGAAAAACTGTTTTTT. Its protein product is CASSPQGANEKLFF. Looking up the rest from reference TRBV5-1 and TRBJ1-4 gives the full variable domain: KAGVTQTPRYLIKTRGQQVTLSCSPISGHRSVSWYQQTPGQGLQFLFEYFSETQRNKGNFPGRFSGRQFSNSRSEMNVSTLELGDSALYLCASSPQGANEKLFFGSGTQLSVL.

V gene TRBV14 combines with J gene TRBJ2-5, with D possibly being TRBD2 (5 bases). In germline, CDR1 is SGHDN, CDR2 FVKESK. The V and J ends lost 0 bases and 5 bases respectively, with 16 bases between them. The CDR3 consists of 16 residues. CDR3 protein: CASSQEGAVPGETQYF. CDR3 nucleotide sequence: TGTGCCAGCAGCCAAGAAGGAGCGGTCCCTGGGGAGACCCAGTACTTC.

The chain employs TRBV24-1 and TRBJ2-5; TRBD1 matches at 8 bases. The CDR3 extends over 16 amino acids. Germline CDR1 is KGHDR and CDR2 is SFDVKD. J was trimmed by 2 bases and V by 5 bases; bases with no gene match: 9. DNA for the CDR3: TGTGCCACCAGTGGGACGACAGGGGCCCCGCAAGAGACCCAGTACTTC. It is translated as CATSGTTGAPQETQYF.

The V and J genes are TRBV7-3 and TRBJ2-1, with 13 nucleotides matching TRBD2. From germline, CDR1 is SGHTA and CDR2 FQGTGA. This CDR3 comprises 15 residues. Trimming cost V 5 bases and J 9 bases; bases outside gene matches: 7. Here the CDR3 reads CASSILAGGPSEQFF. CDR3 in DNA: TGTGCCAGCAGCATACTAGCGGGAGGGCCAAGTGAGCAGTTCTTC.

This clone was observed once. J is TRBJ2-3 and V is TRBV14; possibly TRBD1 for D (5 bases). This CDR3 is 15 amino acids long. With 7 bases removed from V and 6 bases from J, the gap between germline ends came to 20 bases. The germline gives CDR1 SGHDN, CDR2 FVKESK. This chain's CDR3 is CASTPRQGYGDTQYF. CDR3 bases: TGTGCCAGCACCCCAAGGCAGGGCTACGGCGATACGCAGTATTTT. Full variable domain (missing parts from reference TRBV14 and TRBJ2-3): EAGVTQFPSHSVIEKGQTVTLRCDPISGHDNLYWYRRVMGKEIKFLLHFVKESKQDESGMPNNRFLAERTGGTYSTLKVQPAELEDSGVYFCASTPRQGYGDTQYFGPGTRLTVL.